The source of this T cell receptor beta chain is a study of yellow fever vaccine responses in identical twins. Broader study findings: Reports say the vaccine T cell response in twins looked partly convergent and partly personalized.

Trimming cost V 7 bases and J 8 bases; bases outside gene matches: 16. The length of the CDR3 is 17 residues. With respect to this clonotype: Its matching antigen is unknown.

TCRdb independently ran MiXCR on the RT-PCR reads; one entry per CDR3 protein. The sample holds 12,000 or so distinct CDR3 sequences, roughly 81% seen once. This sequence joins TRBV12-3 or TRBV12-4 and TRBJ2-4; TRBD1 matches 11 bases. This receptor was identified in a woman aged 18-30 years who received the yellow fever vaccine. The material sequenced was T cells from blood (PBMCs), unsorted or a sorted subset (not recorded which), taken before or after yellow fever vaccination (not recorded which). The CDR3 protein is CASKVIGDRGAWDIQYF. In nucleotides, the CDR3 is TGTGCCAGCAAGGTGATAGGGGACAGGGGGGCGTGGGACATTCAGTACTTC.